These 32 T cell receptor beta chains share one sample of origin, sequenced in a study of vaccination and CD4 T cells after COVID-19 (dated by TCRdb to the early 2020s). Their target antigens are unknown. The treatment or condition label, as the study defines it: roughly ten-day PBMC culture with coronavirus spike peptide pools or control peptides (ViraFEST assay). CD4+ T cells from unexposed donors were collected before the COVID-19 pandemic (2011-2018). Libraries came from PCR. Sequencing took place on an Illumina iSeq 100. DNA from cultured CD4+ T cells underwent TCR sequencing with the Oncomine TCR Beta short-read assay at the Johns Hopkins FTIC core. Genomic DNA was extracted from the cultured CD4+ T cells with the QIAamp micro DNA kit. TCRdb reran the public reads through fastp at Q25 and MiXCR, keeping productive beta chains. Entries are consolidated by CDR3 protein sequence, retaining the most common genes and DNA. The sample includes 8,500 to 9,500 distinct CDR3 sequences, with about 32% observed a single time. Approximately 22% of the sample is taken by the ten largest.

Sequencing was done on a sample of CD4+ T cells from blood, cultured in vitro. These receptors all come from a human donor in good health.

This chain links TRBV20-1 with TRBJ2-1, with D possibly TRBD1 on 10 matching bases. The CDR3 is made up of 16 amino acids. With 6 bases removed from V and 7 bases from J, the gap between germline ends came to 25 bases. Germline-derived CDR1 and CDR2 are DFQATT and SNEGSKA (reference sequence). CDR3 in amino acids: CSARDRGPAGGNEQFF. The CDR3 nucleotides are TGCAGTGCGCGGGACAGGGGACCAGCGGGAGGTAATGAGCAGTTCTTC.

This clonotype was observed a few times. The CDR3 region is CASNPLSGETQYF. The CDR3 coding sequence is TGTGCCAGCAACCCTCTCTCAGGGGAGACCCAGTACTTC. The J gene is TRBJ2-5, the V gene TRBV7-9, with D perhaps TRBD1 (5 bases). The germline CDR1 and CDR2 sequences are SEHNR and FQNEAQ (reference sequence). The CDR3 extends over 13 amino acids. Trimming stripped 7 bases from V and 5 bases from J, with 14 bases between. Combining the CDR3 with reference TRBV7-9 and TRBJ2-5 gives the whole variable domain DTGVSQNPRHKITKRGQNVTFRCDPISEHNRLYWYRQTLGQGPEFLTYFQNEAQLEKSRLLSDRFSAERPKGSFSTLEIQRTEQGDSAMYLCASNPLSGETQYFGPGTRLLVL.

The chain recombines TRBV7-2 with TRBJ1-1; D remains unclear. The CDR3 extends over 14 amino acids. V was clipped by 3 bases and J by 0 bases, with 8 bases between them. Germline V gene sequence: CDR1 SGHTA, CDR2 FQGNSA. The CDR3: CASSFHHLNTEAFF. The DNA for the CDR3 is TGTGCCAGCAGCTTCCATCACCTGAACACTGAAGCTTTCTTT. Variable domain in full (rest from reference TRBV7-2 and TRBJ1-1): GAGVSQSPSNKVTEKGKDVELRCDPISGHTALYWYRQSLGQGLEFLIYFQGNSAPDKSGLPSDRFSAERTGGSVSTLTIQRTQQEDSAVYLCASSFHHLNTEAFFGQGTRLTVV.

The chain combines TRBV6-2 or TRBV6-3 with TRBJ2-5; TRBD1 might be the D (6 bases). Germline V gene data show CDR1 as MNHEY and CDR2 as SVGEGT. Trimming left V 6 bases short and J 9 bases short, with 23 bases between. The length of the CDR3 is 15 residues. CDR3 DNA sequence: TGTGCCAGCAGCATCAGGCCGACAGGCCAGGATCCCCAGTACTTC. Protein sequence: CASSIRPTGQDPQYF.

V gene TRBV14 combines with J gene TRBJ1-6, with no clear D. The germline V gene has CDR1 SGHDN and CDR2 FVKESK. There are 12 residues in the CDR3. V lost 1 base to trimming and J lost 8 bases, with 3 bases between them. CDR3 region: CASSQGYSPLHF. The CDR3 region has the DNA TGTGCCAGCAGCCAAGGTTATTCACCCCTCCACTTT.

This clonotype showed up just a few times. The CDR3 DNA is TGCAGTGCCAATAGGGGGTCAGGGTCCACTGAAGCTTTCTTT. Residues: CSANRGSGSTEAFF. The rearrangement links TRBV20-1 to TRBJ1-1, with D perhaps TRBD1 (6 bases). There are 14 residues in the CDR3. Trimming shortened V by 6 bases and J by 4 bases, and 18 bases separated the two germline ends. The V gene's germline CDR1 is DFQATT and CDR2 SNEGSKA (reference sequence).

In DNA form, the CDR3 reads TGTGCCAGCAGCTTAAACCGTCGGGAGGGTGGGGAGACCCAGTACTTC. It translates to CASSLNRREGGETQYF. The rearrangement joins TRBV7-2 to TRBJ2-5; 8 bases match TRBD2. The CDR3 has 16 residues. Germline V gene lookup returns CDR1 SGHTA and CDR2 FQGNSA. After removal of 2 bases from V and 5 bases from J, the junction contained 10 bases not matched to a gene. The whole variable domain, remainder taken from reference TRBV7-2 and TRBJ2-5, is GAGVSQSPSNKVTEKGKDVELRCDPISGHTALYWYRQSLGQGLEFLIYFQGNSAPDKSGLPSDRFSAERTGGSVSTLTIQRTQQEDSAVYLCASSLNRREGGETQYFGPGTRLLVL.

By frequency in the sample, this clonotype is medium-sized. V usage is TRBV10-3 and J usage is TRBJ1-2; weak D call: TRBD1 (5 bases). CDR3 size: 12 residues. Germline V lookup: CDR1 ENHRY, CDR2 SYGVKD. The germline V and J ends were trimmed by 10 bases and 2 bases, with 11 bases remaining between them. The CDR3 bases are TGTGCCACGCTAGGGACCAACTATGGCTACACCTTC. Its protein product is CATLGTNYGYTF.

By share of the sample, this clonotype is large. J is TRBJ1-1 and V is TRBV5-1; TRBD1 might be the D (5 bases). The CDR3 runs to 12 residues. The V gene's germline CDR1 is SGHRS and CDR2 YFSETQ. V gave up 2 bases and J gave up 8 bases, with 10 bases separating them. The CDR3 loop is CASSFDRQEAFF. Here the CDR3 DNA reads TGCGCCAGCAGCTTTGACAGACAAGAAGCTTTCTTT. The full variable domain, with the rest looked up from reference TRBV5-1 and TRBJ1-1, is KAGVTQTPRYLIKTRGQQVTLSCSPISGHRSVSWYQQTPGQGLQFLFEYFSETQRNKGNFPGRFSGRQFSNSRSEMNVSTLELGDSALYLCASSFDRQEAFFGQGTRLTVV.

The chain carries TRBV4-2 and TRBJ2-1; tentatively, D is TRBD2 (5 bases). Trimming stripped 3 bases from V and 10 bases from J, with 16 bases between. Looked up from germline, CDR1 is LGHNA and CDR2 is YNFKEQ. The CDR3 is 14 residues long. The CDR3 DNA reads TGTGCCAGCAGCCAGTACCAACTAGGGAACGAGCAGTTCTTC. Amino acid sequence: CASSQYQLGNEQFF.

This chain joins TRBV20-1 and TRBJ2-1; D is ambiguous. CDR1 is DFQATT and CDR2 is SNEGSKA in the germline V gene (reference sequence). Deletions cut 0 bases from V and 4 bases from J, with 7 bases between. The CDR3 length is 13 residues. The CDR3 DNA reads TGCAGTGCTAGAGATTTGCGGTACAATGAGCAGTTCTTC. Amino acid sequence: CSARDLRYNEQFF.

This clonotype was seen more than once but under ten times. The chain couples TRBV20-1 to TRBJ2-5; 11 nucleotides line up with TRBD2. V lost 1 base, J lost 4 bases, and 8 bases stayed unmatched. The CDR3 contains 16 residues. Germline V gene data show CDR1 as DFQATT and CDR2 as SNEGSKA (reference sequence). The CDR3 spells CSARVFSGRAGETQYF. The CDR3 DNA follows: TGCAGTGCTAGAGTCTTTAGCGGGAGGGCCGGAGAGACCCAGTACTTC.

The rearrangement links TRBV29-1 to TRBJ1-1, with TRBD1 matching over 7 bases. The length of the CDR3 is 12 residues. Germline V gene data show CDR1 as SQVTM and CDR2 as ANQGSEA. Unmatched junction bases numbered 2, after V lost 5 bases and J lost 2 bases. CDR3 sequence reads: CSVNRGNTEAFF. The DNA of the CDR3 is TGCAGCGTTAACAGGGGTAACACTGAAGCTTTCTTT.

The V call is TRBV20-1, the J call TRBJ1-3; D is possibly TRBD1 (6 bases). The V end lost 6 bases, the J end lost 0 bases, and 15 bases lay between the germline ends. The CDR3 consists of 15 residues. Germline CDR1 DFQATT, CDR2 SNEGSKA (reference sequence). As DNA, the CDR3 is TGCAGTGCGAGTGACAGGATAAGCTCTGGAAACACCATATATTTT. The encoded protein is CSASDRISSGNTIYF.

The chain recombines TRBV28 with TRBJ1-1; TRBD1 matches 8 bases. CDR3 length: 11 residues. Losses at the gene ends were 9 bases for V and 12 bases for J; bases not matched to a gene: 9. Germline CDR1 is MDHEN and CDR2 is SYDVKM. The CDR3 bases are TGTGCCAGTGGACAGGGCTCCTGGACTTTCTTT. It is translated as CASGQGSWTFF.

J is TRBJ1-4 and V is TRBV7-9, with D unclear. The V gene's germline CDR1 is SEHNR and CDR2 FQNEAQ (reference sequence). This CDR3 spans 15 amino acids. Trimming shortened V by 1 base and J by 8 bases, and 14 bases separated the two germline ends. CDR3 coding DNA: TGTGCCAGCAGCTTAGTAGGCAATCGAAGGGAAAAACTGTTTTTT. The encoded protein is CASSLVGNRREKLFF.

The chain couples TRBV7-2 to TRBJ2-7, with unresolved D. The CDR3 length is 17 residues. Trimming cost V 1 base and J 4 bases, with 20 bases left between them. Germline CDR1 SGHTA, CDR2 FQGNSA. CDR3 amino acids: CASSLGQSSRELYEQYF. The CDR3 DNA follows: TGTGCCAGCAGCTTAGGCCAAAGTTCTAGGGAATTGTACGAGCAGTACTTC.

This clonotype is a singleton in its sample. V is TRBV3-1 and J is TRBJ1-2; D unresolved. CDR3 length equals 14 residues. Germline CDR1 and CDR2: LGHDT and YNNKEL (reference sequence). V lost 4 bases to trimming and J lost 2 bases, with 11 bases between them. CDR3 bases: TGTGCCAGCAGCCGAACCGGGCTCAACTATGGCTACACCTTC. This gives the protein CASSRTGLNYGYTF.

This clonotype was seen only a few times. The chain employs TRBV19 and TRBJ2-3; D is possibly TRBD1 (6 bases). Trimming stripped 6 bases from V and 12 bases from J, with 16 bases between. Germline V CDR1 and CDR2: LNHDA, SQIVND (reference sequence). The CDR3 is made up of 12 amino acids. CDR3 sequence: CASSRTDQDQYF. The CDR3 DNA sequence: TGTGCCAGTAGCAGGACAGACCAAGACCAGTATTTT. The entire variable domain, with the rest obtained from reference TRBV19 and TRBJ2-3, is as follows: DGGITQSPKYLFRKEGQNVTLSCEQNLNHDAMYWYRQDPGQGLRLIYYSQIVNDFQKGDIAEGYSVSREKKESFPLTVTSAQKNPTAFYLCASSRTDQDQYFGPGTRLTVL.

This clonotype was observed a few times. The rearrangement joins TRBV6-2 or TRBV6-3 to TRBJ1-5; TRBD1 agrees at 9 bases. The junction had 5 bases not matched to a gene; V was cut back by 2 bases and J by 3 bases. Germline-derived CDR1 and CDR2 are MNHEY and SVGEGT. This CDR3 contains 16 residues. CDR3 sequence (DNA): TGTGCCAGCAGTTACCTCGGACAGGGGTACAATCAGCCCCAGCATTTT. The encoded protein is CASSYLGQGYNQPQHF.

The chain combines TRBV2 with TRBJ2-2; D uncertain. CDR3 size: 12 residues. V lost 5 bases to trimming and J lost 2 bases, with 3 bases between them. Germline values: CDR1 SNHLY, CDR2 FYNNEI. The CDR3 DNA is TGTGCCAGCAGTCCAAACACCGGGGAGCTGTTTTTT. Its protein product is CASSPNTGELFF.

The genes are TRBV6-5 and TRBJ2-5; D might be TRBD2 (6 bases). This CDR3 has 16 residues. V was trimmed by 2 bases and J by 3 bases, leaving 16 bases between them. Germline lookup yields CDR1 MNHEY and CDR2 SVGAGI. This CDR3 is CASSYHRRETEETQYF. In nucleotides, the CDR3 is TGTGCCAGCAGTTACCATCGCCGGGAGACGGAAGAGACCCAGTACTTC.

With regard to this clonotype: A much larger clonotype is one base distant, so this may be a read error. The chain combines TRBV6-1 with TRBJ1-5; D uncertain. The CDR3 consists of 14 residues. Germline V gene data show CDR1 as MNHNS and CDR2 as SASEGT. For the CDR3, the DNA is TGTGCCAGCACCCCAAGGACCTTAGATCAGCCCCGGCATTTT. Its protein is CASTPRTLDQPRHF.

This clonotype was counted between two and nine times. The chain combines TRBV7-3 with TRBJ2-5, with 8 bases matching TRBD1. With V trimmed by 3 bases and J by 6 bases, 9 bases remained unmatched. The germline gives CDR1 SGHTA, CDR2 FQGTGA. The CDR3 is 15 residues long. DNA for the CDR3: TGTGCCAGCAGCTTGGGCCAGGGGGCGCAACAGACCCAGTACTTC. Translating it yields CASSLGQGAQQTQYF.

The chain couples TRBV20-1 to TRBJ2-1; 7 positions match TRBD2. Germline V gene sequence: CDR1 DFQATT, CDR2 SNEGSKA (reference sequence). This CDR3 is 15 amino acids long. V shed 6 bases, J shed 0 bases, and the junction held 8 bases outside the gene matches. DNA of the CDR3: TGCAGTGCCCTACTAGCGCAAGCCTCCTACAATGAGCAGTTCTTC. The encoded protein is CSALLAQASYNEQFF.

The chain uses TRBV19 and TRBJ2-2; TRBD2 might be the D (5 bases). V lost 2 bases, J lost 4 bases, and 11 bases lay in between. This CDR3 is 15 amino acids long. From germline, CDR1 is LNHDA and CDR2 SQIVND (reference sequence). The DNA of the CDR3 is TGTGCCAGTAGTATATTTCTAGAGGGCACCGGGGAGCTGTTTTTT. Translated, it gives CASSIFLEGTGELFF.

V and J are TRBV19 and TRBJ2-7; TRBD2 agrees at 12 bases. Germline V gives CDR1 LNHDA, CDR2 SQIVND (reference sequence). The length of the CDR3 is 13 residues. V was pared by 8 bases and J by 3 bases, with 2 bases of the junction left unmatched. Written as DNA, the CDR3 is TGTGCCAGTGGGGGACTAGCGGGCTACGAGCAGTACTTC. Encoded protein: CASGGLAGYEQYF.

The sample holds a few counts of this clonotype. The chain carries TRBV10-3 and TRBJ2-3; 7 bases are shared with TRBD2. This CDR3 spans 16 amino acids. Germline V lookup: CDR1 ENHRY, CDR2 SYGVKD. V was clipped by 8 bases and J by 2 bases; unmatched bases: 13. Written as DNA, the CDR3 is TGTGCCATCGGCCGAGGGCCTAGCGGTGTCACAGATACGCAGTATTTT. It is translated as CAIGRGPSGVTDTQYF.

This clonotype showed up just a few times. The V gene is TRBV5-4, the J gene TRBJ2-5; unclear D gene. Germline V gene data show CDR1 as SGHNT and CDR2 as YYREEE (reference sequence). This CDR3 is 13 amino acids long. V was pared by 4 bases and J by 1 base, with 8 bases between. CDR3 coding DNA: TGTGCCAGCAGCCGATGGGGCCAAGAGACCCAGTACTTC. Translating gives CASSRWGQETQYF.

The CDR3 sequence: CAIRSGTGGEQYF. CDR3 DNA sequence: TGTGCCATCCGCTCCGGGACAGGAGGCGAGCAGTACTTC. The J gene is TRBJ2-7, the V gene TRBV10-3; 8 bases fit TRBD1. J gave up 6 bases and V 8 bases, and 9 bases lay outside the gene matches. The CDR3 consists of 13 residues. The germline V gene encodes CDR1 ENHRY and CDR2 SYGVKD.

J is TRBJ2-7 and V is TRBV29-1; D assignment may be TRBD1 or TRBD2 (5 bases each). The CDR3 has 13 amino acids. The V gene's germline CDR1 is SQVTM and CDR2 ANQGSEA. The germline V and J ends were trimmed by 3 bases and 3 bases, with 12 bases remaining between them. The CDR3, as DNA: TGCAGCGTTGAGGGCAGGGACGTCTACGAGCAGTACTTC. It yields the protein CSVEGRDVYEQYF.

V is TRBV6-2 or TRBV6-3 and J is TRBJ1-5; maybe TRBD1 (6 bases). The germline V gene encodes CDR1 MNHEY and CDR2 SVGEGT. Trimming shortened V by 6 bases and J by 0 bases, and 21 bases separated the two germline ends. The CDR3 is 18 amino acids. CDR3 region: CASRHTGDIRYSNQPQHF. The CDR3 DNA follows: TGTGCCAGCAGACACACCGGGGACATACGGTATAGCAATCAGCCCCAGCATTTT.